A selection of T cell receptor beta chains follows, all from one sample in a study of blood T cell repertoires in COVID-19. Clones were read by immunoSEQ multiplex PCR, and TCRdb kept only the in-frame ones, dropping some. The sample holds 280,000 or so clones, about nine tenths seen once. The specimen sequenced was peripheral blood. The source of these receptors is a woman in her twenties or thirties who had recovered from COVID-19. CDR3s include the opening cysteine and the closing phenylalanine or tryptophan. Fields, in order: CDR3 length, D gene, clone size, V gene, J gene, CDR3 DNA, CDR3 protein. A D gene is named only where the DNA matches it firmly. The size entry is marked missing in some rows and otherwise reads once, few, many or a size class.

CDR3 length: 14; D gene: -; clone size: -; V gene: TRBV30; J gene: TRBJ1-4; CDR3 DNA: TGTGCCTGGAGTAGGAGCCTCGGGGGGGAAAAACTGTTTTTT; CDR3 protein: CAWSRSLGGEKLFF
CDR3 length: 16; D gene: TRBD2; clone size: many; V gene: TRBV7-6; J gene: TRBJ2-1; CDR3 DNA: TGTGCCAGCAGCTTAGAACTAGCGGGGAATCCAGATGAGCAGTTCTTC; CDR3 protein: CASSLELAGNPDEQFF
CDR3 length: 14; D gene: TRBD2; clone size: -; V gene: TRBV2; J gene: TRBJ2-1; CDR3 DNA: TGTGCCGGGGGGACTAGCGGGGGCTACAATGAGCAGTTCTTC; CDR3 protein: CAGGTSGGYNEQFF
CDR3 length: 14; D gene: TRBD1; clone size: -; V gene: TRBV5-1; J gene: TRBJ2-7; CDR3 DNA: TGCGCCAGCAGCTTGAGGACAGGTGGTTCCGAGCAGTACTTC; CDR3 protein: CASSLRTGGSEQYF
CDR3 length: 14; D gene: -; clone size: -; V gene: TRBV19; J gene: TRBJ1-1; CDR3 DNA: TGTGCCAGTAGTATTTTTTTCGGGGACACTGAAGCTTTCTTT; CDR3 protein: CASSIFFGDTEAFF
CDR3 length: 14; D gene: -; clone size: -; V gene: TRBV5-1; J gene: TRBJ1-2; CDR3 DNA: TGCGCCAGCATTAACGCCCAGGGCACCTATGGCTACACCTTC; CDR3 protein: CASINAQGTYGYTF
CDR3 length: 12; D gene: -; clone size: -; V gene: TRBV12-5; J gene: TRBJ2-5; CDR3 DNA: TGTGCTAGTGGTTTGAATAAAGAGACCCAGTACTTC; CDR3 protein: CASGLNKETQYF
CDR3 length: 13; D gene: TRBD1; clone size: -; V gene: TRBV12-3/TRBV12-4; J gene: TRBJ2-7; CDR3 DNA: TGTGCCAGCAGTTTCCACAGGGGGTACGAGCAGTACTTC; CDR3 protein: CASSFHRGYEQYF
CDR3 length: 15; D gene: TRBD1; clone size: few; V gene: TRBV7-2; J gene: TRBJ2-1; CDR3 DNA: TGTGCCAGCAGCTTTCTCGGGACAGAATACAATGAGCAGTTCTTC; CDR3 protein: CASSFLGTEYNEQFF
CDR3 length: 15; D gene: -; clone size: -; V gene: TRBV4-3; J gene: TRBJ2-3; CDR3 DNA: TGCGCCAGCAGCCAAGTTTTGACAGTCACAGATACGCAGTATTTT; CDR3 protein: CASSQVLTVTDTQYF
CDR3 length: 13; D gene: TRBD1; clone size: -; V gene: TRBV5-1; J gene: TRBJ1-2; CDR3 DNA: TGCGCCAGCTCAACCGACAGGGTCGATGGCTACACCTTC; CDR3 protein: CASSTDRVDGYTF
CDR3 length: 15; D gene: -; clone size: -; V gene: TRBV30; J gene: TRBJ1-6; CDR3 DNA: TGTGCCTGGAGTGTTCGGCAGGGCTATAATTCACCCCTCCACTTT; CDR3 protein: CAWSVRQGYNSPLHF
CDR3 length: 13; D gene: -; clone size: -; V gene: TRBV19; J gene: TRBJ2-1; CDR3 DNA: TGTGCCAGTAGTCCTGGCGGGGACGGTGAGCAGTTCTTC; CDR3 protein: CASSPGGDGEQFF
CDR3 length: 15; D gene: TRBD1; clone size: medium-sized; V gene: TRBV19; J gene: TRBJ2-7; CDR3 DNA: TGTGCCAGTAGTGCTGGAATAGGGGGCTTCTACGAGCAGTACTTC; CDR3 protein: CASSAGIGGFYEQYF
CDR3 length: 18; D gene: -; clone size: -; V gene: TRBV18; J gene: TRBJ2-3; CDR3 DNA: TGTGCCAGCTCACCCCTATCTATGAGGGGGTCTAGCACAGATACGCAGTATTTT; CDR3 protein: CASSPLSMRGSSTDTQYF
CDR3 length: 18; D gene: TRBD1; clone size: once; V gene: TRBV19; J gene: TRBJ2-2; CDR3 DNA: TGTGCCAGTAGTATGGATTGGCAGGGGGCCTCTTCCACCGGGGAGCTGTTTTTT; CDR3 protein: CASSMDWQGASSTGELFF
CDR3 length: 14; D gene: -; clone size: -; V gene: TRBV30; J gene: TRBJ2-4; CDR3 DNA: TGTGCCTGGAGTGATGTGGGGCAGGGGTCCATTCAGTACTTC; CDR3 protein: CAWSDVGQGSIQYF
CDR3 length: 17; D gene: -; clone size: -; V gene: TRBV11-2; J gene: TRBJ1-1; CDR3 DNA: TGTGCCAGCAGCTTAGCCCTGCAGGGCGGCCTGAACACTGAAGCTTTCTTT; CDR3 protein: CASSLALQGGLNTEAFF
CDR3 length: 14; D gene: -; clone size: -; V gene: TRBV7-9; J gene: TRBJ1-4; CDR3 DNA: TGTGCCAGCACCGCTGGAACCGCCGGGGAAAAACTGTTTTTT; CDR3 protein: CASTAGTAGEKLFF
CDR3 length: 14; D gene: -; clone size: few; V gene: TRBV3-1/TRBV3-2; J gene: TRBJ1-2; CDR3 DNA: TGTGCCAGCAGCCAAGAGGGACACTTTAGTGGCTACACCTTC; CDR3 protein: CASSQEGHFSGYTF
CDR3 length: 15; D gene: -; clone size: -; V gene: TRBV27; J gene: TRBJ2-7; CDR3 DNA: TGTGCCAGCAGTGACTCTAGCCTCCTTCGATCCGAGCAGTACTTC; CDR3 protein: CASSDSSLLRSEQYF
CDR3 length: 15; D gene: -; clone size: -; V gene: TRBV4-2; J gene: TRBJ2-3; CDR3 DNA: TGTGCCAGCAGCCAGACACAGGGAAGGGAAGATACGCAGTATTTT; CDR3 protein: CASSQTQGREDTQYF
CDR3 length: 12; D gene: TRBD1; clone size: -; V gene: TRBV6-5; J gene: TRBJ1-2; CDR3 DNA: TGTGCCAGCAGTTACGACAGGGATGGCTACACCTTC; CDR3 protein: CASSYDRDGYTF
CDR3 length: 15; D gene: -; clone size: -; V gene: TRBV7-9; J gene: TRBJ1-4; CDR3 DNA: TGTGCCAGCAGCTTAGGGGGCAGGAGGGATGAAAAACTGTTTTTT; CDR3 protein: CASSLGGRRDEKLFF
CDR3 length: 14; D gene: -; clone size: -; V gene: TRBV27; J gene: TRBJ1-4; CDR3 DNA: TGTGCCAGCACTCTGACAGCCTCTAATGAAAAACTGTTTTTT; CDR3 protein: CASTLTASNEKLFF
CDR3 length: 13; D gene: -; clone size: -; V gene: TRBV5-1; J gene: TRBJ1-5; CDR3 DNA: TGCGCCAGCAGCCCAAACAGGGAACAGCCCCAGCATTTT; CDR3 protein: CASSPNREQPQHF
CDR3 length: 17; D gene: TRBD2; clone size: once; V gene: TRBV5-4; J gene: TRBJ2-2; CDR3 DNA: TGTGCCAGCAGCTCAGGCGGACTAGCGGGGGACACCGGGGAGCTGTTTTTT; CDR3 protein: CASSSGGLAGDTGELFF
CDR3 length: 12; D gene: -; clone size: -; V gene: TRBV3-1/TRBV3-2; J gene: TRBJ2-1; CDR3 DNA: TGTGCCAGCAGCCAATCAGGGGATGAGCAGTTCTTC; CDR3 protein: CASSQSGDEQFF
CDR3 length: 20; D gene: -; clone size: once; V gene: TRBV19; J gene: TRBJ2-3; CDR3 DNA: TGTGCCAGTAGTATCAGGGGCTTCAGTTTGTTTACCACACACAGAGGTACGCAGTATTTT; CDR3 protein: CASSIRGFSLFTTHRGTQYF
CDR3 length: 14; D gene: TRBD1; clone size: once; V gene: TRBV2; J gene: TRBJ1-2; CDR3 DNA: TGTGCCAGCAGTGATGGGACAGAATTCTATGGCTACACCTTC; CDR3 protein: CASSDGTEFYGYTF
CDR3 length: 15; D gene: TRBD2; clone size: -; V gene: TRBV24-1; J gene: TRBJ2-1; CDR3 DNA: TGTGCCACCAGTGAACCTAGCGGGGCCCACAATGAGCAGTTCTTC; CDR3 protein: CATSEPSGAHNEQFF
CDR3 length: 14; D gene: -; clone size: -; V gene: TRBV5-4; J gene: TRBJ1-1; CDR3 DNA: TGTGCCAGCAGCTTACCGACTCAGAACACTGAAGCTTTCTTT; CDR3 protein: CASSLPTQNTEAFF
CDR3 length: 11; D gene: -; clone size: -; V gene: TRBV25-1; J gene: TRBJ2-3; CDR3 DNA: TGTGCCAGCAGTGGCGGAGATACGCAGTATTTT; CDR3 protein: CASSGGDTQYF
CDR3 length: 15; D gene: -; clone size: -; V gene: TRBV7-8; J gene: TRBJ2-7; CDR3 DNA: TGTGCCAGCAGCTTAGGCAGGTCTCCCTCCTACGAGCAGTACTTC; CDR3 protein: CASSLGRSPSYEQYF
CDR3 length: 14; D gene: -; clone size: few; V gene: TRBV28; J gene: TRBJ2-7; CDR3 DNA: TGTGCCAGCAGCCTGCGGGGCAGCCGCTACGAGCAGTACTTC; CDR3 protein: CASSLRGSRYEQYF
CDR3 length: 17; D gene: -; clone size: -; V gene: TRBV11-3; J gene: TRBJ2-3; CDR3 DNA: TGTGCCAGCAGCTCACCAAATACTCCTACCCCCGAAGATACGCAGTATTTT; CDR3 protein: CASSSPNTPTPEDTQYF
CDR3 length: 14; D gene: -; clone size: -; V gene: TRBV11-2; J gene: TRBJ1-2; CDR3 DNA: TGTGCCAGCAGCTTAGCAACAGGGTTGGGTGGCTACACCTTC; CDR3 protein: CASSLATGLGGYTF
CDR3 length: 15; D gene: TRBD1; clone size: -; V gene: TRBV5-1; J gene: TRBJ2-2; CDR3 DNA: TGCGCCAGCAGCCCGGGGACAGCGAACACCGGGGAGCTGTTTTTT; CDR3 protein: CASSPGTANTGELFF
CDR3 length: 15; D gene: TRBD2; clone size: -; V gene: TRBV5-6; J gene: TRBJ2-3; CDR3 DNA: TGTGCCAGCAGCCCCGAGCGGGGAAGCACAGATACGCAGTATTTT; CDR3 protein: CASSPERGSTDTQYF
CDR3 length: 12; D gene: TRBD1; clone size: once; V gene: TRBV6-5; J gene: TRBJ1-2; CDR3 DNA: TGTGCCAGCAGACAGGGGGGCTATGGCTACACCTTC; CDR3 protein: CASRQGGYGYTF
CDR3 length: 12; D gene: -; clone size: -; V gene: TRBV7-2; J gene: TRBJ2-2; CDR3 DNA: TGTGCCAGCAGCCCATTCACCGGGGAGCTGTTTTTT; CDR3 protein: CASSPFTGELFF
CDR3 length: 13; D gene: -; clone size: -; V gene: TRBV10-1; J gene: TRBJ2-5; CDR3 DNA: TGCGCCAGCCACAGGTCCTGTTTGGAGACCCAGTACTTC; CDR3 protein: CASHRSCLETQYF
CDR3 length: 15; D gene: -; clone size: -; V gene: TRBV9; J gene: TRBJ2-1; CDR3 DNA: TGTGCCAGCAGCGTAGGGAGGAGCTCCTACAATGAGCAGTTCTTC; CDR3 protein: CASSVGRSSYNEQFF
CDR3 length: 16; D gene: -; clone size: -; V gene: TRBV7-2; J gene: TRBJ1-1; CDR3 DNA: TGTGCCAGCAGCTTAGGGGGGCACAGGATGAACACTGAAGCTTTCTTT; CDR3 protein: CASSLGGHRMNTEAFF
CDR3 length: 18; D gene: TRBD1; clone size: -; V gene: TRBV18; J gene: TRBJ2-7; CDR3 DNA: TGTGCCAGCTCACCACCAACCGACAGGGCACGGTTTCCCTACGAGCAGTACTTC; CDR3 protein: CASSPPTDRARFPYEQYF
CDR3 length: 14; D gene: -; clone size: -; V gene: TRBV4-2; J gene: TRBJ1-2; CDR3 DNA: TGTGCCAGCAGCCAAGTAGGTTCACGGGGTGGCTACACCTTC; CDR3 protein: CASSQVGSRGGYTF
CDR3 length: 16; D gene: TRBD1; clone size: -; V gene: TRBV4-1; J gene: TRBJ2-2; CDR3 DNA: TGCGCCAGCAGCAGGTCGACAGGGACGAACACCGGGGAGCTGTTTTTT; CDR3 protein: CASSRSTGTNTGELFF
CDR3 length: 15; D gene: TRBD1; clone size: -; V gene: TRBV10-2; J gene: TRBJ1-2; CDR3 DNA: TGCGCCAGCGGGGAGACAGGGGGGAACGTCGATGGCTACACCTTC; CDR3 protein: CASGETGGNVDGYTF